This TCR beta chain was recovered during a study of blood T cell repertoires in COVID-19. The CDR3 spans 15 residues. The V gene lost 8 bases and the J gene lost 8 bases, with 21 bases spanning the gap. The germline CDR1 and CDR2 sequences are SNHLY and FYNNEI. Clones were read by immunoSEQ multiplex PCR, and TCRdb kept only the in-frame ones, dropping some. The top ten clones hold roughly 3.5% of a sample with about 220,000 clones, roughly four fifths of them seen once. The sequence came from a woman aged 55-69 years who had recovered from COVID-19. The sequencing sample was made of PBMCs or T cells enriched from blood (not recorded which). J is TRBJ1-4 and V is TRBV2; the D gene is possibly TRBD1 (5 bases). The CDR3 loop reads CASHGFRGLGEKLFF. Written as DNA, the CDR3 is TGTGCCAGCCATGGATTTAGGGGCCTAGGGGAAAAACTGTTTTTT.